The 9 T cell receptor beta chains given below trace back to one sample, sequenced in a study of blood T cell repertoires in COVID-19 (dated by TCRdb to between 2020 and 2021). The library was made by the immunoSEQ multiplex PCR assay. TCRdb provides this immuneACCESS table in a form limited to in-frame rearrangements. Some clones are lacking; in checked studies, under half of them reflect an unresolved V gene, and why the rest are absent is not known. For this sample the table gives 73,000 or so clones, of which 83% were detected only once. The top ten constitute less than 6.5% of the sample. What was sequenced was peripheral blood. Receptor source: a man aged 45 to 65 with active COVID-19.

J is TRBJ2-1 and V is TRBV10-3; D might be TRBD1 (7 bases). V was pared by 3 bases and J by 2 bases, with 14 bases between. Germline V CDR1 and CDR2: ENHRY, SYGVKD. This CDR3 contains 16 residues. CDR3 protein: CAISDPQGGTYNEQFF. The CDR3 nucleotides read TGTGCCATCAGTGACCCGCAGGGGGGTACCTACAATGAGCAGTTCTTC.

The chain recombines TRBV28 with TRBJ2-7, with 7 bases matching TRBD2. The CDR3 totals 16 residues. Germline V gene sequence: CDR1 MDHEN, CDR2 SYDVKM. The trim removed 3 bases at V and 0 bases at J, leaving 8 bases unmatched. The CDR3 loop reads CASSFGRGPSSYEQYF. As DNA, the CDR3 is TGTGCCAGCAGTTTTGGGAGGGGACCCAGCTCCTACGAGCAGTACTTC.

In this sample, this clone turned up a few times. The chain has TRBV5-4 and TRBJ1-2; D call uncertain. The CDR3 is made up of 11 amino acids. Per the germline V gene, CDR1 is SGHNT and CDR2 is YYREEE (reference sequence). Trimming left V 3 bases short and J 4 bases short, with 4 bases between. CDR3 nucleotides: TGTGCCAGCAGCTCGTCCTATGGCTACACCTTC. Protein: CASSSSYGYTF.

This clone occurred a few times. The rearrangement links TRBV5-1 to TRBJ2-2, with 9 bases matching TRBD1. Losses at the gene ends were 7 bases for V and 4 bases for J; bases not matched to a gene: 8. Germline assignment: CDR1 SGHRS and CDR2 YFSETQ. There are 15 residues in the CDR3. The CDR3 nucleotides read TGCGCCAGCCGAACCGGGACAGGGATCACCGGGGAGCTGTTTTTT. It codes for CASRTGTGITGELFF.

This chain connects TRBV7-3 to TRBJ2-3; D uncertain. The CDR3 is 14 residues long. Trimming pared 5 bases from V and 4 bases from J, leaving 13 bases between. Germline CDR1 is SGHTA and CDR2 is FQGTGA. The CDR3 protein is CASSIDPTADTQYF. The CDR3 nucleotides read TGTGCCAGCAGCATCGACCCCACAGCAGATACGCAGTATTTT. Based on the CDR3 plus reference TRBV7-3 and TRBJ2-3, the full variable domain is GAGVSQTPSNKVTEKGKYVELRCDPISGHTALYWYRQSLGQGPEFLIYFQGTGAADDSGLPNDRFFAVRPEGSVSTLKIQRTERGDSAVYLCASSIDPTADTQYFGPGTRLTVL.

CDR3 sequence: CASSDYPGGASGNTIYF. Here the CDR3 DNA reads TGTGCCAGCAGTGATTACCCCGGGGGTGCCTCTGGAAACACCATATATTTT. The chain recombines TRBV2 with TRBJ1-3; D may be TRBD1 (5 bases). Germline V gene data show CDR1 as SNHLY and CDR2 as FYNNEI. The germline V and J ends were trimmed by 3 bases and 0 bases, with 15 bases remaining between them. The CDR3 sequence is 17 residues long.

The genes are TRBV2 and TRBJ1-4, with 8 bases matching TRBD1. CDR3 size: 15 residues. Germline trimming cut 6 bases from V and 5 bases from J; bases unmatched to any gene: 8. From germline, CDR1 is SNHLY and CDR2 FYNNEI. The CDR3 region is CASSAFQGANEKLFF. The CDR3 region has the DNA TGTGCCAGCAGCGCCTTCCAGGGGGCAAATGAAAAACTGTTTTTT.

V and J are TRBV7-9 and TRBJ2-7, with a tentative D call TRBD2 (6 bases). Per the germline V gene, CDR1 is SEHNR and CDR2 is FQNEAQ (reference sequence). CDR3 length: 12 residues. The V end was cut by 1 base, the J end by 12 bases, with 13 bases between. The CDR3 DNA follows: TGTGCCAGCAGCTTAGAGAGTAGCGGCGTGTACTTC. Protein product: CASSLESSGVYF.

The chain joins TRBV13 to TRBJ2-5; 7 nucleotides line up with TRBD2. Germline trimming cut 0 bases from V and 5 bases from J; bases unmatched to any gene: 6. Germline V gene sequence: CDR1 PRHDT, CDR2 FYEKMQ (reference sequence). CDR3 length equals 15 residues. CDR3 region: CASSLGGEGMETQYF. As DNA, the CDR3 is TGTGCCAGCAGCTTAGGTGGGGAGGGGATGGAGACCCAGTACTTC.